A selection of T cell receptor beta chains follows, all from one sample in a study of shared clonotypes between healthy human individuals. Here immunoSEQ multiplex PCR was the method, and the copy in TCRdb shows in-frame clones only, minus some. This table holds over a million clones, over 95% found once. The sequenced sample consisted of naive CD4+ T cells sorted from blood. All receptors derive from a man aged 25 to 45 in good health. Both conserved end residues are part of each CDR3. A D gene is named only where the DNA matches it firmly. Size values are once, few and many counts, or a class for expanded clones, and some rows have none.

. TRBJ2-1 . 17 TRBV7-6 TGTGCCAGCAGCTTAGGCGCGGTTTCTAGATCCTACAATGAGCAGTTCTTC CASSLGAVSRSYNEQFF
. TRBJ2-7 . 16 TRBV19 TGTGCCAGTAGTAGTAGACTAGGGACGGGTGCGTACGAGCAGTACTTC CASSSRLGTGAYEQYF
. TRBJ2-1 . 20 TRBV21-1 TGTGCCAGCAGCATTTTTAGGGGACTAGCGGGGTACAGCTCCTACAATGAGCAGTTCTTC CASSIFRGLAGYSSYNEQFF
TRBD1 TRBJ2-1 once 13 TRBV10-3 TGTGCCACCGGGACAGGGACTTACAATGAGCAGTTCTTC CATGTGTYNEQFF
. TRBJ1-5 . 14 TRBV10-3 TGTGCCATCAGTGTTTCCGCTAGCAATCAGCCCCAGCATTTT CAISVSASNQPQHF
TRBD2 TRBJ2-3 . 13 TRBV28 TGTGCCAGCAACAGACTAGCACCAGATACGCAGTATTTT CASNRLAPDTQYF
TRBD2 TRBJ2-7 once 13 TRBV5-1 TGCGCCAGCAGCTTCAGCGGGGGTTACGAGCAGTACTTC CASSFSGGYEQYF
TRBD1 TRBJ2-7 . 14 TRBV19 TGTGCCAGTAGTAAGCCGGGACAGGGCTACGAGCAGTACTTC CASSKPGQGYEQYF
. TRBJ2-7 . 14 TRBV5-5 TGTGCCAGCAGTTTCAGGAATCAGATTTACGAGCAGTACTTC CASSFRNQIYEQYF
. TRBJ2-1 . 12 TRBV6-5 TGTGCCAGCAGCAGTCTAGGGGATGAGCAGTTCTTC CASSSLGDEQFF
TRBD1 TRBJ2-3 . 18 TRBV5-1 TGCGCCAGCAGCTGGCATCTTGCAGGGGGCGAAAGCACAGATACGCAGTATTTT CASSWHLAGGESTDTQYF
. TRBJ2-2 . 15 TRBV14 TGTGCCAGCAGCCAAGAGCGGACGAACACCGGGGAGCTGTTTTTT CASSQERTNTGELFF
. TRBJ2-5 once 14 TRBV5-4 TGTGCCAGCAGCTTGGAAGTTGCTCAGGAGACCCAGTACTTC CASSLEVAQETQYF
. TRBJ2-2 . 14 TRBV30 TGTGCCTGGAGTGACGCCTTCAAGGCCGGGGAGCTGTTTTTT CAWSDAFKAGELFF